The T cell receptor beta chain under discussion was sequenced for a study of blood T cell repertoires in COVID-19. Study context: Acute and convalescent COVID-19 samples came from the United States, Italy and Spain. PBMCs, B-cell-depleted T cells, or T cells provided the cDNA or gDNA that made up the material.

The CDR3 covers 15 residues. Germline V gene lookup returns CDR1 SGHAT and CDR2 FQNNGV. V shed 0 bases and J 4 bases; nucleotides not matched to a gene: 3. Per the authors' pipeline: The assay estimated nucleated cells by amplifying reference gene primers. Clones were read by immunoSEQ multiplex PCR, and TCRdb kept only the in-frame ones, dropping some. D and trimming come from the DNA, and the V and J calls and clone size come from that table. The sample includes 150,000 to 200,000 clones, 85% of them seen just once. The sequenced sample consisted of peripheral blood. The TCR comes from a human donor with acute or convalescent COVID-19. The donor label of this sample is uncertain. J is TRBJ2-7 and V is TRBV11-2; 10 bases fit TRBD1. The CDR3 bases are TGTGCCAGCAGCTTAGAAGGGACAGGGGCATACGAGCAGTACTTC. This encodes CASSLEGTGAYEQYF. Looking up the rest from reference TRBV11-2 and TRBJ2-7 gives the full variable domain: EAGVAQSPRYKIIEKRQSVAFWCNPISGHATLYWYQQILGQGPKLLIQFQNNGVVDDSQLPKDRFSAERLKGVDSTLKIQPAKLEDSAVYLCASSLEGTGAYEQYFGPGTRLTVT.